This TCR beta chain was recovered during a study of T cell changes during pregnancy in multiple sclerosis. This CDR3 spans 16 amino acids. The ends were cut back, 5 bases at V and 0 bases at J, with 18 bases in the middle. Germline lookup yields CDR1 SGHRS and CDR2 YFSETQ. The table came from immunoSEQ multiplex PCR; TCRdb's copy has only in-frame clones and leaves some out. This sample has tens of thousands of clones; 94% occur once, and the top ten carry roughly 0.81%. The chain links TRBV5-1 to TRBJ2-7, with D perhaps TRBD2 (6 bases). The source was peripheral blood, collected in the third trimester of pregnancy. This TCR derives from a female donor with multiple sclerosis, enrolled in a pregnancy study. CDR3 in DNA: TGCGCCAGCAGATACTCCGGGACTGAGAACTCCTACGAGCAGTACTTC. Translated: CASRYSGTENSYEQYF. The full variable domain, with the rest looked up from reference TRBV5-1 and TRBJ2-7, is KAGVTQTPRYLIKTRGQQVTLSCSPISGHRSVSWYQQTPGQGLQFLFEYFSETQRNKGNFPGRFSGRQFSNSRSEMNVSTLELGDSALYLCASRYSGTENSYEQYFGPGTRLTVT.